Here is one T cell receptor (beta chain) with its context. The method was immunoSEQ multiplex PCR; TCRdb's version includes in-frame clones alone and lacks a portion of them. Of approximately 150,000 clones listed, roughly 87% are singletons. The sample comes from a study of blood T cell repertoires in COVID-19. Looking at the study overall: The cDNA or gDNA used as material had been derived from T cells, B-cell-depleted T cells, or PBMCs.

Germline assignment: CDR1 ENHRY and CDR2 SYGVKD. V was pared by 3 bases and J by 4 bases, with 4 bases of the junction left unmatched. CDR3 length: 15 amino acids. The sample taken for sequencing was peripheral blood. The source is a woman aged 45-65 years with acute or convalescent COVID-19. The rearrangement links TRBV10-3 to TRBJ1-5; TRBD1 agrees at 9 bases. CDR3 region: CAISDGTGLNQPQHF. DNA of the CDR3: TGTGCCATCAGTGACGGGACAGGGCTAAATCAGCCCCAGCATTTT.